This entry lists 13 T cell receptor beta chains sequenced from one sample in a study of beta chain features in type 1 diabetes. All of the isolated RNA was reverse transcribed, so expressed TCRB transcripts were sequenced. Only in-frame clones appear in the TCRdb table, and some are missing; sequencing was by immunoSEQ multiplex PCR. The sample contains over 200,000 clones, approximately 11% of which appear only once. Their antigens remain unidentified. General observations from the study: TCRB CDR3s were moderately but significantly shorter in Type 1 diabetes patients in all four CD4+ subsets.

Sequenced: naive CD4+ T cells from blood. These receptors were collected from a man younger than 45 with type 1 diabetes.

This clone was seen more than once but under ten times. CDR3 nucleotides: TGTGCCAGCAGTGAATACCGGACAGGGGATTCACCCCTCCACTTT. Amino acids: CASSEYRTGDSPLHF. This chain links TRBV25-1 with TRBJ1-6, with TRBD1 matching over 9 bases. The CDR3 runs 15 residues. The junction had 2 bases not matched to a gene; V was cut back by 0 bases and J by 8 bases. The germline CDR1 and CDR2 sequences are MGHDK and SYGVNS.

The sample holds a few counts of this clone. The chain carries TRBV14 and TRBJ2-3; 9 bases agree with TRBD2. This CDR3 spans 18 amino acids. J gave up 2 bases and V 4 bases, and 13 bases lay outside the gene matches. Germline values: CDR1 SGHDN, CDR2 FVKESK. CDR3 in amino acids: CASSPLTRRGGTTDTQYF. CDR3 coding DNA: TGTGCCAGCAGCCCACTCACAAGGCGGGGGGGGACCACAGATACGCAGTATTTT.

This clone has only a few counts. This chain connects TRBV7-9 to TRBJ2-3; unclear D gene. Germline V gives CDR1 SEHNR, CDR2 FQNEAQ (reference sequence). V gave up 6 bases and J gave up 4 bases, with 11 bases separating them. The CDR3 consists of 13 residues. CDR3 bases: TGTGCCAGCAGTCTAAGCCGTCCAGATACGCAGTATTTT. This codes for CASSLSRPDTQYF.

The rearrangement links TRBV6-1 to TRBJ2-5, with 7 bases matching TRBD1. CDR1 and CDR2 from the germline V gene are MNHNS and SASEGT. The V and J ends lost 1 base and 0 bases, in that order; junction bases with no gene match: 2. The CDR3 runs 15 residues. The CDR3 sequence: CASSEVGQDQETQYF. The CDR3 nucleotides read TGTGCCAGCAGTGAAGTCGGACAGGACCAAGAGACCCAGTACTTC.

This chain joins TRBV5-6 and TRBJ2-2; 10 bases align to TRBD2. The V gene's germline CDR1 is SGHDT and CDR2 YYEEEE. This CDR3 has 16 residues. Losses at the gene ends were 4 bases for V and 7 bases for J; bases not matched to a gene: 10. The CDR3 here is CASSRLAGATGGELFF. CDR3 bases: TGTGCCAGCAGCCGTCTAGCGGGGGCGACCGGCGGGGAGCTGTTTTTT. The complete variable domain, with remaining parts taken from reference TRBV5-6 and TRBJ2-2, reads DAGVTQSPTHLIKTRGQQVTLRCSPKSGHDTVSWYQQALGQGPQFIFQYYEEEERQRGNFPDRFSGHQFPNYSSELNVNALLLGDSALYLCASSRLAGATGGELFFGEGSRLTVL.

This clone was picked up a small number of times. This rearrangement joins TRBV6-6 to TRBJ2-7; TRBD2 aligns across 8 bases. J gave up 5 bases and V 8 bases, and 5 bases lay outside the gene matches. The CDR3 spans 12 residues. CDR1 is MNHNY and CDR2 is SVGAGI in the germline V gene (reference sequence). CDR3 protein: CASATGGDEQYF. CDR3 nucleotides: TGTGCCAGCGCTACCGGGGGGGACGAGCAGTACTTC.

This clone came up once. The rearrangement joins TRBV27 to TRBJ2-3; 7 nucleotides align to TRBD1. This CDR3 is 14 amino acids long. The V segment lost 6 bases and the J segment 3 bases; nucleotides outside the gene matches: 6. CDR1 is MNHEY, CDR2 SMNVEV, per germline (reference sequence). The CDR3 reads CASRYLDRTDTQYF. CDR3 in DNA: TGTGCCAGCAGATACCTGGACAGGACAGATACGCAGTATTTT.

Only a few counts were recorded for this clone. This chain links TRBV11-2 with TRBJ1-1, with TRBD1 matching 10 bases. The CDR3 runs 14 residues. Germline trimming cut 3 bases from V and 5 bases from J; bases unmatched to any gene: 3. CDR1 and CDR2 from the germline V gene are SGHAT and FQNNGV. For the CDR3, the DNA is TGTGCCAGCAGCTTTCGGGACAGGGGAACTGAAGCTTTCTTT. Translated, it gives CASSFRDRGTEAFF.

The chain carries TRBV7-2 and TRBJ1-6; D unresolved. There are 15 residues in the CDR3. From germline, CDR1 is SGHTA and CDR2 FQGNSA. V was shortened by 3 bases and J by 10 bases, with 16 bases between the two germline ends. CDR3 DNA sequence: TGTGCCAGCAGCTTTCGCGACATGTTGTCATCACCCCTCCACTTT. Translating gives CASSFRDMLSSPLHF.

The chain combines TRBV9 with TRBJ2-1, with D possibly matching TRBD2 (5 bases). Between the trimmed V and J ends, which lost 4 bases and 2 bases, there was a span of 10 bases. Germline V gives CDR1 SGDLS, CDR2 YYNGEE. The CDR3 contains 14 residues. The CDR3 coding sequence is TGTGCCAGCAGCTTGGACTGGGCCTACAATGAGCAGTTCTTC. It yields the protein CASSLDWAYNEQFF.

This clone was recorded a few times. This specimen includes other DNA sequences encoding the same CDR3. The chain uses TRBV18 and TRBJ2-7, with D possibly being TRBD1 (6 bases). Trimming took off 3 bases at V and 2 bases at J, with 11 bases between the two ends. Germline values: CDR1 KGHSH, CDR2 LQKENI. This CDR3 contains 14 residues. The CDR3 DNA is TGTGCCAGCTCACCCGGACAGCAGGCCTACGAGCAGTACTTC. Amino acids: CASSPGQQAYEQYF.

This clone was detected a few times. The J gene is TRBJ2-6, the V gene TRBV10-3, with a weak D call TRBD1 (6 bases). This CDR3 is built from 14 residues. The V gene's germline CDR1 is ENHRY and CDR2 SYGVKD. Trimming left V 7 bases short and J 1 base short, with 8 bases between. The CDR3 DNA follows: TGTGCCATCACTGACAGGTCTGGGGCCAACGTCCTGACTTTC. Protein sequence: CAITDRSGANVLTF.

This clone occurred a few times. The V gene is TRBV6-5, the J gene TRBJ2-7, with unresolved D. The CDR3 covers 13 residues. Trimming cost V 3 bases and J 3 bases, with 9 bases left between them. CDR1 is MNHEY and CDR2 is SVGAGI in the germline V gene. As DNA, the CDR3 is TGTGCCAGCAGTTATGGAGAGAACTACGAGCAGTACTTC. This translates into CASSYGENYEQYF.